These T cell receptor beta chains were read from a single sample in a study of blood T cell repertoires in COVID-19. The repertoire was sequenced with immunoSEQ multiplex PCR; TCRdb's copy has only in-frame clones and lacks some. The sample has fewer than 110,000 clones, about 90% seen once. Specimen: peripheral blood. Receptors were obtained from a human donor in a cohort sampled during active COVID-19. Both conserved end residues are part of each CDR3. Fields, in order: D gene, V gene, J gene, clone size, CDR3 DNA, CDR3 protein. The D gene is left open where the match is weak. Clone size, where shown, is once, few, many, or a class for clones that have expanded.

>.|TRBV6-6|TRBJ1-1|.
TGTGCCAGCAGTTACATTCTTACAGCGAACACTGAAGCTTTCTTT
CASSYILTANTEAFF
>.|TRBV29-1|TRBJ1-2|.
TGCAGCGTTGCGGGGATAGACTATGGCTACACCTTC
CSVAGIDYGYTF
>TRBD1|TRBV7-2|TRBJ2-5|.
TGTGCCAGCAGCTTAGGTCCAACCAGGGGGGAGACCCAGTACTTC
CASSLGPTRGETQYF
>.|TRBV5-1|TRBJ2-7|.
TGCGCCAGCCGTGATCAAGCAGCGCTACCTTCCTACGAGCAGTACTTC
CASRDQAALPSYEQYF
>.|TRBV18|TRBJ1-1|.
TGTGCCAGCTCACCGCAGGGGTTGAACACTGAAGCTTTCTTT
CASSPQGLNTEAFF
>TRBD2|TRBV6-2/TRBV6-3|TRBJ2-1|.
TGTGCCAGCAGTTACCCCCTTGGGCGGGAGACACATGAGCAGTTCTTC
CASSYPLGRETHEQFF
>.|TRBV19|TRBJ2-1|.
TGTGCCAGTAGTATGGCTCCGCGGAGGGTGGACAATGAGCAGTTCTTC
CASSMAPRRVDNEQFF
>TRBD1|TRBV7-8|TRBJ1-4|.
TGTGCCAGCAGCCGTAACAGGGGGGAGAGACTGTTTTTT
CASSRNRGERLFF
>.|TRBV27|TRBJ2-3|.
TGTGCCAGCAGCACGCACAGGGTTGATACGCAGTATTTT
CASSTHRVDTQYF
>TRBD2|TRBV7-2|TRBJ2-2|.
TGTGCCAGCAGCCCCCGGGCGGGGGGAAACACCGGGGAGCTGTTTTTT
CASSPRAGGNTGELFF
>TRBD1|TRBV12-3/TRBV12-4|TRBJ2-7|.
TGTGCCAGCAGACCCAGGGGGCTCGACGAGCAGTACTTC
CASRPRGLDEQYF
>TRBD1|TRBV12-5|TRBJ1-2|.
TGTGCTAGTGGCCTTCCGGGACAGCTATTTTCTGGCTACACCTTC
CASGLPGQLFSGYTF
>TRBD1|TRBV7-9|TRBJ2-2|.
TGTGCCAGCAGCCCGGGGACAGGTACCCTGAACACCGGGGAGCTGTTTTTT
CASSPGTGTLNTGELFF
>.|TRBV15|TRBJ2-7|.
TGTGCCACCAGCCGTGGGGCCAACTCCTACGAGCAGTACTTC
CATSRGANSYEQYF
>TRBD2|TRBV5-1|TRBJ2-1|.
TGCGCCAGCAGGTTACGCCCGGGACTACCGGGAAACTCCTACAATGAGCAGTTCTTC
CASRLRPGLPGNSYNEQFF
>.|TRBV28|TRBJ2-4|.
TGTGCCAGCAGTTTGGAGGGGAGAGCCAAAAACATTCAGTACTTC
CASSLEGRAKNIQYF
>.|TRBV3-1/TRBV3-2|TRBJ2-3|.
TGTGCCAGCAGCCAAGCGGGGGACTCCACAGATACGCAGTATTTT
CASSQAGDSTDTQYF
>.|TRBV2|TRBJ2-5|.
TGTGCCAGCACCAGGGAAAGTAGAGAGACCCAGTACTTC
CASTRESRETQYF
>.|TRBV30|TRBJ1-4|.
TGTGCCTGGAGTCTATCACGGGGGGAAAAACTGTTTTTT
CAWSLSRGEKLFF
>.|TRBV9|TRBJ1-2|few
TGTGCCAGCAGCGACGACCTCGTCGGGGAATACACCTTC
CASSDDLVGEYTF
>TRBD1|TRBV6-5|TRBJ1-6|.
TGTGCCAGCAGTTATCAGGGGGCGGTCTATAATTCACCCCTCCACTTT
CASSYQGAVYNSPLHF
>.|TRBV25-1|TRBJ1-6|once
TGTGCCAGCAGTTCGAGGTCTAATTCACCCCTCCACTTT
CASSSRSNSPLHF
>.|TRBV15|TRBJ2-3|.
TGTGCCACCAGCAGAGATGCAGGCACAGATACGCAGTATTTT
CATSRDAGTDTQYF
>.|TRBV2|TRBJ1-1|.
TGTGCCAGGGGGGCCCTGAACACTGAAGCTTTCTTT
CARGALNTEAFF
>.|TRBV5-4|TRBJ2-3|.
TGTGCCAGCAGCTTTACTAACACAGATACGCAGTATTTT
CASSFTNTDTQYF
>.|TRBV19|TRBJ1-2|once
TGTGCCAGTAGTATAGAAACAGGGCGGGTAACCTCTTCTTATGGCTACACCTTC
CASSIETGRVTSSYGYTF
>.|TRBV20-1|TRBJ1-5|.
TGCAGTGCTAGTCCCCCCTCCCGTTGGCCCCAGCATTTT
CSASPPSRWPQHF
>.|TRBV19|TRBJ1-1|.
TGTGCCAGTAGTATCAACAGGGTAATGAACACTGAAGCTTTCTTT
CASSINRVMNTEAFF
>.|TRBV27|TRBJ1-5|.
TGTGCCAGCAGTCGACAGGAAGGTCAGCCCCAGCATTTT
CASSRQEGQPQHF
>TRBD2|TRBV9|TRBJ2-3|.
TGTGCTAGCGGGAGGGCTACCACAGATACGCAGTATTTT
CASGRATTDTQYF
>.|TRBV9|TRBJ2-4|.
TGTGCCAGCGGTCAGGCCGAAAACATTCAGTACTTC
CASGQAENIQYF
>.|TRBV18|TRBJ1-1|once
TGTGCCAGCTCACCACCGACCAGGGGAATAGCTGAAGCTTTCTTT
CASSPPTRGIAEAFF
>TRBD1|TRBV19|TRBJ1-5|.
TGTGCCAGTAGTACGGGGACAGGGCCCAGCCAGGCCCAGCATTTT
CASSTGTGPSQAQHF
>.|TRBV10-3|TRBJ2-7|.
TGTGCCTCTAAAGACACCTACGAGCAGTACTTC
CASKDTYEQYF
>.|TRBV7-3|TRBJ1-1|few
TGTGCCAGCAGCTTAAATGGGGCAGGATCGCGTCTGGACACTGAAGCTTTCTTT
CASSLNGAGSRLDTEAFF
>TRBD1|TRBV18|TRBJ1-6|.
TGTGCCAGCTCACCGAATATACCGGGACAGGGGCTTAATTCACCCCTCCACTTT
CASSPNIPGQGLNSPLHF
>.|TRBV5-6|TRBJ1-1|.
TGTGCCAGCAGCTTACTGGACTGGAACACTGAAGCTTTCTTT
CASSLLDWNTEAFF
>TRBD1|TRBV6-1|TRBJ1-3|.
TGTGCCAGCAGTGAAAGATGGGGACAGGGGGAAAACACCATATATTTT
CASSERWGQGENTIYF
>.|TRBV5-1|TRBJ1-4|.
TGCGCCAGCAGCCCTAATGTTCCAACTAATGAAAAACTGTTTTTT
CASSPNVPTNEKLFF
>.|TRBV19|TRBJ1-5|.
TGTGCCAGTAGTTCTCACCAGTATAGCAATCAGCCCCAGCATTTT
CASSSHQYSNQPQHF
>TRBD1|TRBV30|TRBJ2-7|.
TGTGCCTGTGGTCCAGGGGGCCTGGGGACCTACGAGCAGTACTTC
CACGPGGLGTYEQYF
>TRBD2|TRBV5-1|TRBJ2-1|.
TGCGCCAGCAGCGTCGGACTAGCGGGAGTTGAGCAGTTCTTC
CASSVGLAGVEQFF
>.|TRBV18|TRBJ2-2|.
TGTGCCAGCTCACCGGTTACTAGAGGCACCGGGGAGCTGTTTTTT
CASSPVTRGTGELFF
>TRBD1|TRBV7-2|TRBJ2-7|.
TGTGCCAGCAGCTTAGTAGCAGCCGGGACAGGGCCCTACGAGCAGTACTTC
CASSLVAAGTGPYEQYF
>TRBD2|TRBV27|TRBJ2-7|.
TGTGCCAGCAGTTTAGCGGGAGGGCCCCCCTACGAGCAGTACTTC
CASSLAGGPPYEQYF
>.|TRBV6-6|TRBJ1-1|.
TGTGCCAGCAGTTACCAGGGGCAAGGGGCTGAAGCTTTCTTT
CASSYQGQGAEAFF
>.|TRBV7-8|TRBJ2-1|.
TGTGCCAGCAGCCCCCGGGGGTCCTATACCCAGTTCTTC
CASSPRGSYTQFF